The TCR beta chain under discussion was sequenced for a study of T cell repertoires in cytomegalovirus infection. Germline V gene data show CDR1 as LNHDA and CDR2 as SQIVND (reference sequence). The ends were cut back, 4 bases at V and 1 base at J, with 8 bases in the middle. This CDR3 comprises 13 residues. Study results and limitations: Individuals carrying CMV plus the relevant HLA were identified by cumulative frequency of public TCR beta families.

TCRdb ran MiXCR on the reads and lists one entry per CDR3 protein. The sample consists of fewer than 550,000 distinct CDR3 sequences, approximately 33% of them appearing once. This clonotype was counted many times. Its antigen is not identified. The receptor was derived from a human donor in good health (CMV status not recorded). Some clones in this sample may be carry-over from other donors' samples. Sequenced sample: PBMCs. The chain joins TRBV19 to TRBJ2-7; D remains unclear. CDR3: CASSRAESYEQYF. The CDR3 DNA follows: TGTGCCAGTAGTAGGGCAGAGTCCTACGAGCAGTACTTC.